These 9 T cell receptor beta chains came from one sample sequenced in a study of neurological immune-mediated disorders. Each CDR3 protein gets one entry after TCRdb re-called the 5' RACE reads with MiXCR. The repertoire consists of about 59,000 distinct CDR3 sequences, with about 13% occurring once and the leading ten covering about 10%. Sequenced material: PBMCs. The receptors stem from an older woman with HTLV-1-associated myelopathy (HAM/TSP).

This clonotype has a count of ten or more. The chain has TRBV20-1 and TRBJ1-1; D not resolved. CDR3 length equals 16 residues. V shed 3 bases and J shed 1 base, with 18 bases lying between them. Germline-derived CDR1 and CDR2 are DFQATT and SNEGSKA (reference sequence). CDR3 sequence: CSARGASSVGNTEAFF. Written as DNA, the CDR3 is TGCAGTGCTAGGGGAGCATCCTCGGTAGGGAACACTGAAGCTTTCTTT.

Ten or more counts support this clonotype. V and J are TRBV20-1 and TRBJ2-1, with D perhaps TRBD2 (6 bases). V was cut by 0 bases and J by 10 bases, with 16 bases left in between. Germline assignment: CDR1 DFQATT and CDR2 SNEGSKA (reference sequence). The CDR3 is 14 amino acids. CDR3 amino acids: CSARDWAGSGEQFF. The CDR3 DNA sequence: TGCAGTGCTAGAGATTGGGCGGGATCCGGCGAGCAGTTCTTC.

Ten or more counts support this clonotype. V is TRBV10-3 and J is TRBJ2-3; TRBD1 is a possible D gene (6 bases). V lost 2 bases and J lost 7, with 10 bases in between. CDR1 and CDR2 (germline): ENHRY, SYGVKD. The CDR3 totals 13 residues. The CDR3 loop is CAISEGRGNTQYF. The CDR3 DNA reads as TGTGCCATCAGTGAGGGCAGGGGAAATACGCAGTATTTT.

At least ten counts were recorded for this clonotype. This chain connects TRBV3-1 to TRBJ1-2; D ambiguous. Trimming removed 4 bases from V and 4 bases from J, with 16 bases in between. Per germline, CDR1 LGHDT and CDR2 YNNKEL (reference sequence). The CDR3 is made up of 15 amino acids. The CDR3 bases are TGTGCCAGCAGCCCCGTCCACAGTGGGATCTATGGCTACACCTTC. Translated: CASSPVHSGIYGYTF. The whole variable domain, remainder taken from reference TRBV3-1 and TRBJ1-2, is DTAVSQTPKYLVTQMGNDKSIKCEQNLGHDTMYWYKQDSKKFLKIMFSYNNKELIINETVPNRFSPKSPDKAHLNLHINSLELGDSAVYFCASSPVHSGIYGYTFGSGTRLTVV.

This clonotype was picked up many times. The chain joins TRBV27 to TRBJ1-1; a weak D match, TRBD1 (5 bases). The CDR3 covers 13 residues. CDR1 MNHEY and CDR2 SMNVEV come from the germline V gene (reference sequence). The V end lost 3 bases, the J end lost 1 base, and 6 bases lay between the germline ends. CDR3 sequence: CASSLTENTEAFF. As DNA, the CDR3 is TGTGCCAGCAGTTTGACAGAGAACACTGAAGCTTTCTTT.

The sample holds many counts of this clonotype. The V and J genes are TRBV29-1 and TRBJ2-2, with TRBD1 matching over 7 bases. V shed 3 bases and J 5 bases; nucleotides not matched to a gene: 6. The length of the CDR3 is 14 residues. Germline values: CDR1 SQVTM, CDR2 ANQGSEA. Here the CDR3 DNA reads TGCAGCGTTGAGAGGGACAGAGGAACCGGGGAGCTGTTTTTT. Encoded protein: CSVERDRGTGELFF.

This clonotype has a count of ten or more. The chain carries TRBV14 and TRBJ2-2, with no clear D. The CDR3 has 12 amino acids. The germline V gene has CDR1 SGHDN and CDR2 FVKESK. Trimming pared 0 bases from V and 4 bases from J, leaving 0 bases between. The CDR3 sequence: CASSQDTGELFF. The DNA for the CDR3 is TGTGCCAGCAGCCAAGACACCGGGGAGCTGTTTTTT.

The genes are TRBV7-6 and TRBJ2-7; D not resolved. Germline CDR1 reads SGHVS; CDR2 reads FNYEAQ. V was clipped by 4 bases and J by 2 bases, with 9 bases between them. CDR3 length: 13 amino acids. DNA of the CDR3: TGTGCCAGCAGCTACAGTTCTACCTACGAGCAGTACTTC. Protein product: CASSYSSTYEQYF.

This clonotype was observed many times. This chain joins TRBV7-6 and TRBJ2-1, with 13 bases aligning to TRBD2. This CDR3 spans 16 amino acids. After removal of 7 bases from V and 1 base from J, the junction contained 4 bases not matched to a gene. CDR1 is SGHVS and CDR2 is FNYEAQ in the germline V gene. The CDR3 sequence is CASTRTSGRSYNEQFF. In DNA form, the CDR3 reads TGTGCCAGCACCCGGACTAGCGGGAGATCCTACAATGAGCAGTTCTTC.